This entry lists 8 T cell receptor beta chains sequenced from one sample in a study of response to subunit inactivated influenza vaccine. MiXCR, applied by TCRdb to the RT-PCR reads, yields one record per CDR3 protein. The table lists about 170,000 distinct CDR3 sequences, approximately 12% of them singletons, with 25% to 30% in the top ten. These data were also filed under a second study, of T cells expressing NK-cell markers. That paper adds: 5'RACE template switching built TCR beta cDNA with unique molecular identifiers.

Sequences were derived from CD8+ T cells sorted from PBMCs, sampled roughly 13 days after vaccination. Every receptor here comes from a man aged 50 to 60 who received an inactivated influenza vaccine.

The V and J genes are TRBV12-3 or TRBV12-4 and TRBJ2-5; D uncertain. The CDR3 has 13 amino acids. Trimming left V 6 bases short and J 0 bases short, with 8 bases between. The CDR3 reads CASSSRHQETQYF. The CDR3 nucleotides are TGTGCCAGCAGCAGTCGGCACCAAGAGACCCAGTACTTC.

This clonotype appeared a few times. This chain links TRBV28 with TRBJ2-1; 7 nucleotides align to TRBD2. The CDR3 extends over 14 amino acids. CDR1 MDHEN and CDR2 SYDVKM come from the germline V gene. J gave up 9 bases and V 3 bases, and 8 bases lay outside the gene matches. DNA of the CDR3: TGTGCCAGCAGTTTTGTCCGGGGGGAAGGTGAGCAGTTCTTC. It yields the protein CASSFVRGEGEQFF.

The genes are TRBV4-3 and TRBJ2-7; 11 bases agree with TRBD2. The length of the CDR3 is 15 residues. Germline V lookup: CDR1 LGHNA, CDR2 YSLEER. Trimming removed 3 bases from V and 2 bases from J; junction bases left unmatched: 3. The CDR3 nucleotides read TGCGCCAGCAGCCAGATAGCGGGAGGGACCTACGAGCAGTACTTC. Residues: CASSQIAGGTYEQYF.

A few counts support this clonotype. The chain couples TRBV12-3 or TRBV12-4 to TRBJ1-2; 9 bases agree with TRBD1. The CDR3 contains 15 residues. J gave up 3 bases and V 6 bases, and 8 bases lay outside the gene matches. CDR3 region: CASRGTGGIYYGYTF. CDR3 DNA: TGTGCCAGCAGGGGAACAGGGGGCATTTACTATGGCTACACCTTC.

This clonotype has a handful of counts. V is TRBV4-1 and J is TRBJ2-7, with D perhaps matching TRBD1 (9 bases). Germline-derived CDR1 and CDR2 are MGHRA and YSYEKL. Trimming left V 2 bases short and J 5 bases short, with 19 bases between. The CDR3 totals 16 residues. The CDR3 is CASSQTSGQGIDEQYF. CDR3 DNA sequence: TGCGCCAGCAGCCAAACTAGCGGACAGGGGATCGACGAGCAGTACTTC.

This clonotype was found a few times. The CDR3 nucleotides are TGCAGTGCTAGGACTTCGGGACAAAACTACGAGCAGTACTTC. The encoded protein is CSARTSGQNYEQYF. The chain links TRBV20-1 to TRBJ2-7; D is possibly TRBD1 (6 bases). V gave up 3 bases and J gave up 3 bases, with 15 bases separating them. The germline CDR1 and CDR2 sequences are DFQATT and SNEGSKA (reference sequence). This CDR3 is 14 amino acids long.

This clonotype has more than one count but fewer than ten. The chain combines TRBV5-1 with TRBJ1-5; D perhaps matches TRBD1 (6 bases). Germline lookup yields CDR1 SGHRS and CDR2 YFSETQ. This CDR3 has 17 amino acids. Trimming removed 4 bases from V and 0 bases from J, with 17 bases in between. The CDR3 loop is CASSRGARIPSNQPQHF. CDR3 sequence (DNA): TGCGCCAGCAGCAGGGGGGCGCGGATTCCTAGCAATCAGCCCCAGCATTTT.

The V gene is TRBV12-3 or TRBV12-4, the J gene TRBJ1-4; perhaps TRBD1 as D (5 bases). CDR3 length: 14 residues. V was pared by 1 base and J by 6 bases, with 9 bases between. The CDR3 nucleotides are TGTGCCAGCAGTTTAGTAGACAGATATGAAAAACTGTTTTTT. Its translation is CASSLVDRYEKLFF.